This T cell receptor (beta chain) was obtained from a study of graft-versus-host responses after intestinal transplantation. Study information: Those transplanted obtained multivisceral, liver-intestinal, or isolated intestinal grafts. Anti-thymocyte globulin induction preceded about 3 years of tacrolimus and steroid maintenance in all recipients.

As regards this clone: What it binds is not known.

V lost 4 bases to trimming and J lost 0 bases; unmatched junction nucleotides: 12. CDR1 and CDR2 (germline): SGHDT, YYEEEE. The CDR3 spans 17 residues. The data were produced by immunoSEQ multiplex PCR, yet TCRdb's version contains in-frame clones alone and is incomplete. The sample yields around 97,000 clones, 90% to 95% seen once. Study findings and constraints: Peak GvH clone levels in circulation were associated with early post-transplant HvG declines. GvH clones were identified in recipient marrow, with some first appearing in ileum or blood.

This specimen was unstimulated CD4+ T cells sorted from spleen or lymph node cells, taken before transplant. The V and J genes are TRBV5-6 and TRBJ2-5; 7 positions match TRBD2. This clonotype was obtained from a human donor who was the organ donor for an intestinal transplant. DNA for the CDR3: TGTGCCAGCAGCCTCGCCGGCTCGGGGGGTAACCAAGAGACCCAGTACTTC. This encodes CASSLAGSGGNQETQYF.